This T cell receptor (beta chain) is from a study of blood T cell repertoires in COVID-19. Study overall: The analysed material was cDNA or gDNA that came from T cells, B-cell-depleted T cells, or PBMCs.

Trimming removed 6 bases at V and 1 base at J, with 17 bases between. There are 16 residues in the CDR3. Germline V CDR1 and CDR2: KGHDR, SFDVKD. Methods used by the authors: Using reference gene primer amplification, nucleated cell counts were estimated. Sequencing used immunoSEQ multiplex PCR; TCRdb keeps in-frame clones, though not all of them. V, J and clone size are taken as reported in that table, and D and trimming were inferred from the DNA itself. The table lists about 150,000 clones, about 84% of them singletons. This chain uses TRBV24-1 with TRBJ1-1; a possible D gene is TRBD1 (5 bases). Source material: peripheral blood. The TCR sequence derives from a woman in her fifties or sixties with acute or convalescent COVID-19. The CDR3 region is CATSTPRGDKNTEAFF. CDR3 in DNA: TGTGCCACCAGTACTCCGCGGGGGGATAAGAACACTGAAGCTTTCTTT.